This TCR beta chain was obtained from a study of T cell changes during pregnancy in multiple sclerosis. The repertoire was sequenced with immunoSEQ multiplex PCR; TCRdb's copy has only in-frame clones and lacks some. The table has some 37,000 clones, about nine tenths seen once. CDR3 length: 16 residues. The junction had 4 bases not matched to a gene; V was cut back by 2 bases and J by 4 bases. Germline CDR1 SGHDT, CDR2 YYEEEE. The input for sequencing was CD4+ T cells from peripheral blood mononuclear cells, taken before pregnancy. The TCR sequence derives from a female donor with multiple sclerosis, enrolled in a pregnancy study. The chain joins TRBV5-6 to TRBJ2-2, with 11 bases matching TRBD2. The CDR3 here is CASSLLAGARTGELFF. The CDR3 bases are TGTGCCAGCAGCTTACTAGCGGGAGCTCGCACCGGGGAGCTGTTTTTT.